This entry lists 32 T cell receptor beta chains sequenced from one sample in a study of Ad26.COV2.S vaccination and SARS-CoV-2 variants. TCRdb's table, derived via immunoSEQ multiplex PCR, lists solely in-frame clones and lacks some. The sample lists approximately 400,000 clones; 90% to 95% were seen once. Sequencing was performed on peripheral blood, taken after recovery from COVID-19. Every receptor here comes from a human donor who had recovered from COVID-19.

CDR3 bases: TGTGCCAGCAGCCGATACAATGAGCAGTTCTTC. Residues: CASSRYNEQFF. V and J are TRBV28 and TRBJ2-1; no definite D call. The CDR3 is 11 residues long. The ends were cut back, 6 bases at V and 4 bases at J, with 4 bases in the middle. CDR1 MDHEN and CDR2 SYDVKM come from the germline V gene. Looking up the rest from reference TRBV28 and TRBJ2-1 gives the full variable domain: DVKVTQSSRYLVKRTGEKVFLECVQDMDHENMFWYRQDPGLGLRLIYFSYDVKMKEKGDIPEGYSVSREKKERFSLILESASTNQTSMYLCASSRYNEQFFGPGTRLTVL.

This sequence joins TRBV7-9 and TRBJ1-5, with 7 bases identical to TRBD1. Germline V gene lookup returns CDR1 SEHNR and CDR2 FQNEAQ (reference sequence). The CDR3 covers 13 residues. J lost 6 bases, V lost 5 bases, and 4 bases had no gene match. The CDR3: CASSPGGIQPQHF. The CDR3 nucleotides are TGTGCCAGCAGCCCAGGGGGTATTCAGCCCCAGCATTTT.

J is TRBJ2-2 and V is TRBV6-5; TRBD1 aligns across 8 bases. This CDR3 contains 15 residues. Germline V lookup: CDR1 MNHEY, CDR2 SVGAGI. After removal of 6 bases from V and 3 bases from J, the junction contained 6 bases not matched to a gene. The CDR3 here is CASSGRGLHTGELFF. The CDR3 DNA is TGTGCCAGCAGCGGCAGGGGGCTTCACACCGGGGAGCTGTTTTTT.

J is TRBJ2-7 and V is TRBV5-1; 10 nucleotides agree with TRBD1. In germline, CDR1 is SGHRS, CDR2 YFSETQ. After removal of 1 base from V and 3 bases from J, the junction contained 7 bases not matched to a gene. The CDR3 runs to 16 residues. The CDR3 loop reads CASSLWGTGVNYEQYF. The CDR3 DNA reads TGCGCCAGCAGCTTGTGGGGGACAGGGGTTAACTACGAGCAGTACTTC.

The chain uses TRBV19 and TRBJ1-5, with unresolved D. This CDR3 is 12 amino acids long. V was shortened by 9 bases and J by 7 bases, with 13 bases between the two germline ends. Germline V gene data show CDR1 as LNHDA and CDR2 as SQIVND (reference sequence). The CDR3 nucleotides read TGTGCCAGCTCTATCGAACACCAGCCCCAGCATTTT. It translates to CASSIEHQPQHF. Variable domain in full (rest from reference TRBV19 and TRBJ1-5): DGGITQSPKYLFRKEGQNVTLSCEQNLNHDAMYWYRQDPGQGLRLIYYSQIVNDFQKGDIAEGYSVSREKKESFPLTVTSAQKNPTAFYLCASSIEHQPQHFGDGTRLSIL.

The chain uses TRBV6-2 or TRBV6-3 and TRBJ1-2, with D possibly TRBD1 on 5 matching bases. This CDR3 spans 15 amino acids. Germline V CDR1 and CDR2: MNHEY, SVGEGT. Trimming pared 0 bases from V and 4 bases from J, leaving 12 bases between. CDR3 amino acids: CASSYSKQGGYGYTF. The CDR3 DNA reads TGTGCCAGCAGTTACTCGAAGCAGGGAGGCTATGGCTACACCTTC.

The genes are TRBV9 and TRBJ2-3, with D possibly matching TRBD1 (5 bases). The germline V and J ends were trimmed by 0 bases and 4 bases, with 9 bases remaining between them. The CDR3 contains 14 residues. In germline, CDR1 is SGDLS, CDR2 YYNGEE. The CDR3 DNA is TGTGCCAGCAGCGTAGCAGGGCTGGCAGATACGCAGTATTTT. Protein sequence: CASSVAGLADTQYF.

The chain has TRBV5-8 and TRBJ2-6; TRBD1 aligns across 9 bases. Germline V lookup: CDR1 SGHTS, CDR2 YDEGEE. This CDR3 region has 20 residues. Unmatched junction bases numbered 13, after V lost 0 bases and J lost 3 bases. CDR3 loop: CASSLGTQGAFSRGANVLTF. CDR3 bases: TGTGCCAGCAGCTTGGGAACACAGGGGGCGTTCTCTCGTGGGGCCAACGTCCTGACTTTC.

The chain carries TRBV24-1 and TRBJ1-5; tentatively, D is TRBD1 (5 bases). Trimming left V 5 bases short and J 1 base short, with 8 bases between. This CDR3 is 14 amino acids long. Germline values: CDR1 KGHDR, CDR2 SFDVKD. For the CDR3, the DNA is TGTGCCACCAGTGGGCAGGGAAGCAATCAGCCCCAGCATTTT. It specifies CATSGQGSNQPQHF.

A note on this clone: Relative to the germline gene, one junction end is altered; a read error may explain this. The V and J genes are TRBV12-3 or TRBV12-4 and TRBJ1-2, with TRBD1 matching 8 bases. This CDR3 region has 12 residues. This CDR3 is CASSPGQGLFEF. The CDR3 DNA reads as TGTGCCAGCAGTCCCGGACAGGGTCTGTTCGAGTTC.

The chain carries TRBV5-4 and TRBJ2-5, with TRBD2 identical over 14 bases. Trimming removed 4 bases from V and 3 bases from J; junction bases left unmatched: 5. The CDR3 has 16 amino acids. Germline CDR1 is SGHNT and CDR2 is YYREEE (reference sequence). The CDR3 DNA follows: TGTGCCAGCAGCAAGGGGACTAGCGGGGGTAAAGAGACCCAGTACTTC. Translation gives CASSKGTSGGKETQYF.

The chain links TRBV4-1 to TRBJ1-6, with D tentatively TRBD1 (6 bases). The CDR3 spans 16 residues. Trimming shortened V by 0 bases and J by 10 bases, and 16 bases separated the two germline ends. CDR1 and CDR2 from the germline V gene are MGHRA and YSYEKL. In DNA, the CDR3 is TGCGCCAGCAGCCAAGAGGGTGGGGGGGCGAGGTCACCCCTCCACTTT. This translates into CASSQEGGGARSPLHF.

The rearrangement links TRBV5-6 to TRBJ1-3, with D maybe TRBD1 (6 bases). V was trimmed by 1 base and J by 2 bases, leaving 10 bases between them. Germline-derived CDR1 and CDR2 are SGHDT and YYEEEE. The CDR3 spans 15 residues. This chain's CDR3 is CASSLSGAPGNTIYF. The CDR3 coding sequence is TGTGCCAGCAGCTTGTCGGGGGCCCCTGGAAACACCATATATTTT.

This rearrangement joins TRBV5-1 to TRBJ2-1; D is unclear. The length of the CDR3 is 13 residues. CDR1 SGHRS and CDR2 YFSETQ come from the germline V gene. Trimming stripped 0 bases from V and 5 bases from J, with 6 bases between. Written as DNA, the CDR3 is TGCGCCAGCAGCTTGGTAGAAAACAATGAGCAGTTCTTC. Protein sequence: CASSLVENNEQFF.

This chain links TRBV9 with TRBJ2-5, with TRBD2 matching 8 bases. Germline V gene data show CDR1 as SGDLS and CDR2 as YYNGEE. J was trimmed by 2 bases and V by 0 bases; bases with no gene match: 6. The CDR3 consists of 16 residues. The DNA for the CDR3 is TGTGCCAGCAGCGTAGACCAAGCGGGGGATCAAGAGACCCAGTACTTC. Residues: CASSVDQAGDQETQYF.

J is TRBJ1-6 and V is TRBV5-1, with unresolved D. Deletions cut 3 bases from V and 11 bases from J, with 21 bases between. This CDR3 has 16 amino acids. CDR1 is SGHRS and CDR2 is YFSETQ in the germline V gene. The DNA of the CDR3 is TGCGCCAGCAGCTCCAGTGAGCCGCACGGGGTTCCACCCCTCCACTTT. Protein product: CASSSSEPHGVPPLHF.

The chain combines TRBV5-1 with TRBJ2-7; 11 bases are a match to TRBD2. The CDR3 has 16 residues. In germline, CDR1 is SGHRS, CDR2 YFSETQ. V shed 4 bases, J shed 4 bases, and the junction held 10 bases outside the gene matches. The CDR3 sequence: CASSLASSGGQYEQYF. In DNA form, the CDR3 reads TGCGCCAGCAGCCTCGCGTCTAGCGGGGGGCAATACGAGCAGTACTTC.

The chain links TRBV19 to TRBJ2-1; TRBD2 aligns across 8 bases. Trimming took 7 bases from V and 6 from J; bases not matched to a gene: 8. Germline V gene lookup returns CDR1 LNHDA and CDR2 SQIVND (reference sequence). The length of the CDR3 is 14 residues. CDR3 in amino acids: CASNFGGVGNEQFF. In DNA, the CDR3 is TGTGCCAGTAACTTCGGGGGGGTCGGCAATGAGCAGTTCTTC. Full variable domain (outside the CDR3, taken from reference TRBV19 and TRBJ2-1): DGGITQSPKYLFRKEGQNVTLSCEQNLNHDAMYWYRQDPGQGLRLIYYSQIVNDFQKGDIAEGYSVSREKKESFPLTVTSAQKNPTAFYLCASNFGGVGNEQFFGPGTRLTVL.

This chain connects TRBV7-9 to TRBJ2-2; D unclear. Germline CDR1 reads SEHNR; CDR2 reads FQNEAQ (reference sequence). Deletions cut 4 bases from V and 1 base from J, with 13 bases between. This CDR3 spans 16 amino acids. Here the CDR3 reads CASSSFSPQNTGELFF. CDR3 coding DNA: TGTGCCAGCAGCTCCTTTAGCCCACAGAACACCGGGGAGCTGTTTTTT.

The chain recombines TRBV19 with TRBJ1-2; D is uncertain. This CDR3 region has 13 residues. The germline V gene has CDR1 LNHDA and CDR2 SQIVND (reference sequence). Trimming removed 3 bases from V and 7 bases from J, with 12 bases in between. CDR3 nucleotide sequence: TGTGCCAGTAGTATTCAGGAACAGAGTGGCTACACCTTC. It translates to CASSIQEQSGYTF.

The rearrangement links TRBV7-6 to TRBJ2-3, with D possibly matching TRBD2 (6 bases). From germline, CDR1 is SGHVS and CDR2 FNYEAQ. Trimming pared 1 base from V and 3 bases from J, leaving 14 bases between. The CDR3 sequence is 16 residues long. CDR3 nucleotide sequence: TGTGCCAGCAGCTTAGGGGGACTTAGCCGAACAGATACGCAGTATTTT. Translated: CASSLGGLSRTDTQYF.

The chain links TRBV6-1 to TRBJ1-2; D is possibly TRBD1 (5 bases). Between the trimmed V and J ends, which lost 0 bases and 9 bases, there was a span of 8 bases. The germline gives CDR1 MNHNS, CDR2 SASEGT. The CDR3 runs 12 residues. The CDR3 DNA is TGTGCCAGCAGTGAAGCCCAGGGTAGCTACACCTTC. Amino acids: CASSEAQGSYTF.

The chain combines TRBV21-1 with TRBJ1-3. TRBV21-1 has pseudogene status. This CDR3 contains 12 residues. CDR3 sequence (DNA): TGTGCCAGCAGCACTGCCAGAAACACCATATATTTT. Protein: CASSTARNTIYF.

This chain links TRBV10-3 with TRBJ2-1; D not resolved. From germline, CDR1 is ENHRY and CDR2 SYGVKD. This CDR3 is built from 13 residues. Trimming removed 7 bases from V and 9 bases from J, with 16 bases in between. The CDR3 coding sequence is TGTGCCATCACCTCTGGACGCTACCTTGAGCAGTTCTTC. This codes for CAITSGRYLEQFF.

The rearrangement links TRBV19 to TRBJ2-6; TRBD1 aligns across 8 bases. The ends lost 7 bases at V and 4 bases at J; junction bases unmatched: 6. Germline-derived CDR1 and CDR2 are LNHDA and SQIVND (reference sequence). This CDR3 has 15 amino acids. As DNA, the CDR3 is TGTGCCAGTATCCTCAGGGGGCCCGGGGCCAACGTCCTGACTTTC. It translates to CASILRGPGANVLTF.

The rearrangement uses TRBV6-5 and TRBJ1-2; 9 bases align to TRBD1. The junction had 6 bases not matched to a gene; V was cut back by 2 bases and J by 5 bases. CDR3 length: 15 residues. Germline assignment: CDR1 MNHEY and CDR2 SVGAGI. The chain's CDR3 is CASSYTQGAHYGYTF. DNA of the CDR3: TGTGCCAGCAGTTACACACAGGGGGCGCATTATGGCTACACCTTC.

The chain carries TRBV4-1 and TRBJ2-5; 8 bases fit TRBD2. The junction had 9 bases not matched to a gene; V was cut back by 1 base and J by 5 bases. This CDR3 contains 16 residues. The germline V gene has CDR1 MGHRA and CDR2 YSYEKL. In nucleotides, the CDR3 is TGCGCCAGCAGCCAAGGAAGCGGGGGAGAGACGGAGACCCAGTACTTC. Its translation is CASSQGSGGETETQYF.

The chain has TRBV5-6 and TRBJ1-5, with D perhaps TRBD1 (5 bases). This CDR3 spans 14 amino acids. With 4 bases removed from V and 3 bases from J, the gap between germline ends came to 11 bases. The germline V gene has CDR1 SGHDT and CDR2 YYEEEE. The CDR3: CASSPRDLNQPQHF. CDR3 nucleotides: TGTGCCAGCAGCCCCCGGGACCTCAATCAGCCCCAGCATTTT.

The chain joins TRBV5-6 to TRBJ1-2, with TRBD1 as a possible D gene (5 bases). V was trimmed by 0 bases and J by 8 bases, leaving 14 bases between them. This CDR3 has 14 amino acids. Germline CDR1 is SGHDT and CDR2 is YYEEEE. The CDR3 loop reads CASSLAPWAGGYTF. The DNA for the CDR3 is TGTGCCAGCAGCTTGGCCCCCTGGGCAGGGGGCTACACCTTC.

V is TRBV6-2 or TRBV6-3 and J is TRBJ2-5; 11 positions match TRBD2. Germline V gene sequence: CDR1 MNHEY, CDR2 SVGEGT. V was pared by 4 bases and J by 2 bases, with 3 bases of the junction left unmatched. The CDR3 covers 15 residues. The CDR3 DNA reads as TGTGCCAGCAGTTCCAGACTAGCGGGGCAAGAGACCCAGTACTTC. This gives the protein CASSSRLAGQETQYF.

The CDR3 is CASSSAGTGFSPLHF. The DNA of the CDR3 is TGTGCCAGCAGCTCGGCCGGGACAGGGTTTTCACCCCTCCACTTT. The chain uses TRBV6-2 or TRBV6-3 and TRBJ1-6, with 9 bases that match TRBD1. The junction had 9 bases not matched to a gene; V was cut back by 6 bases and J by 9 bases. Germline V gene data show CDR1 as MNHEY and CDR2 as SVGEGT. CDR3 length equals 15 residues.

This sequence joins TRBV5-1 and TRBJ2-7; D unclear. Germline V gene lookup returns CDR1 SGHRS and CDR2 YFSETQ. V lost 0 bases to trimming and J lost 0 bases, with 10 bases between them. This CDR3 spans 15 amino acids. The CDR3 region is CASSLEASPSYEQYF. DNA of the CDR3: TGCGCCAGCAGCTTGGAGGCTAGTCCCTCCTACGAGCAGTACTTC.